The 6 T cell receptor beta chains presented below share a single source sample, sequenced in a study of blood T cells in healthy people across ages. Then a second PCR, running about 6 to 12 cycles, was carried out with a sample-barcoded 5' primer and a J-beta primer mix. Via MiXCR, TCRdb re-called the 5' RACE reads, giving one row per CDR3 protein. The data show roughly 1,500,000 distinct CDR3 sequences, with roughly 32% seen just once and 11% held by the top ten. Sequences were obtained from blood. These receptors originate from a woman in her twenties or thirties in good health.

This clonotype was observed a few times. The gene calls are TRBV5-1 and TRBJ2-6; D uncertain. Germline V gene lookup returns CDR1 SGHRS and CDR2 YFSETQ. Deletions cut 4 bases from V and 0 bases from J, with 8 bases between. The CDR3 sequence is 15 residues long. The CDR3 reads CASSPTVSGANVLTF. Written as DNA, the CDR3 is TGCGCCAGCAGCCCGACGGTCTCTGGGGCCAACGTCCTGACTTTC.

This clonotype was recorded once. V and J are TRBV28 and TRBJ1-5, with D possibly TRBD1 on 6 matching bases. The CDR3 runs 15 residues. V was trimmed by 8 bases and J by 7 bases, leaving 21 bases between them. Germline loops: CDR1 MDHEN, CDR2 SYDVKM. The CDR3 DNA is TGTGCCAGCGCTAAGACAGGCTGGACCGGACAGCCCCAGCATTTT. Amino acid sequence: CASAKTGWTGQPQHF.

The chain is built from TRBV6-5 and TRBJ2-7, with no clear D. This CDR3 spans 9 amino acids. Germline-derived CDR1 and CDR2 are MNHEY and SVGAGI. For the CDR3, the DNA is TGTCCACAAGGCTACGAGCAGTACTTC. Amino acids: CPQGYEQYF.

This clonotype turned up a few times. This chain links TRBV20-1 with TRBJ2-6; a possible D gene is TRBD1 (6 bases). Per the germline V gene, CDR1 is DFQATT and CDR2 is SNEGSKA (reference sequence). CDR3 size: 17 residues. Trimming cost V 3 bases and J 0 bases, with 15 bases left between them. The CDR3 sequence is CSASGNRASSGANVLTF. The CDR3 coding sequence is TGCAGTGCTAGTGGAAACAGGGCTAGCTCTGGGGCCAACGTCCTGACTTTC.

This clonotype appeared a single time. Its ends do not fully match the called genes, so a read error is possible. For the CDR3, the DNA is TGTGTCAGCAGTTTATCGGGCGGGAGGCTTTACAATGAGCAGTTCTTC. Translation: CVSSLSGGRLYNEQFF. The rearrangement uses TRBV28 and TRBJ2-1; 8 bases are shared with TRBD2. Looked up from germline, CDR1 is MDHEN and CDR2 is SYDVKM. This CDR3 has 16 residues.

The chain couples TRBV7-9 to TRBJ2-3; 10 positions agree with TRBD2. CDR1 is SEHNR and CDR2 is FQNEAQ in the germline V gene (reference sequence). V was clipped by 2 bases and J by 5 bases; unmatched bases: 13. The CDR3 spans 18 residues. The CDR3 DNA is TGTGCCAGCAGCTTATCAGCGGGAGGGTTTAAAAAGATAGATACGCAGTATTTT. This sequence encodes CASSLSAGGFKKIDTQYF. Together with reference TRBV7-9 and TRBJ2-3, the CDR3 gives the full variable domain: DTGVSQNPRHKITKRGQNVTFRCDPISEHNRLYWYRQTLGQGPEFLTYFQNEAQLEKSRLLSDRFSAERPKGSFSTLEIQRTEQGDSAMYLCASSLSAGGFKKIDTQYFGPGTRLTVL.